One sample yielded the 4 T cell receptor beta chains listed below, sequenced in a study of blood T cell repertoires in COVID-19 (dated by TCRdb to 2019 to 2021). Receptors were amplified or captured by the immunoSEQ multiplex PCR assay. This is the immuneACCESS table as TCRdb keeps it, with only in-frame sequences that have V and J called. A part of the clones is gone; compared with another copy, unresolved V genes explain less than half, and the rest is unexplained. For this sample the table gives a few hundred thousand clones, of which 86% were detected only once. The ten top clones hold under 8.5% of the sample. The sequenced sample was peripheral blood. These receptors were collected from an older woman with COVID-19, enrolled during active disease.

The chain uses TRBV5-1 and TRBJ2-1; 10 nucleotides agree with TRBD2. V lost 3 bases, J lost 2 bases, and 5 bases stayed unmatched. The CDR3 consists of 16 residues. The V gene's germline CDR1 is SGHRS and CDR2 YFSETQ. CDR3 sequence: CASSYESGGAYNEQFF. DNA of the CDR3: TGCGCCAGCAGCTACGAAAGCGGGGGGGCCTACAATGAGCAGTTCTTC.

The chain has TRBV4-1 and TRBJ1-2; D might be TRBD1 (6 bases). Germline assignment: CDR1 MGHRA and CDR2 YSYEKL. The CDR3 length is 13 residues. Trimming left V 2 bases short and J 2 bases short, with 6 bases between. The CDR3 reads CASSQQGNYGYTF. The DNA of the CDR3 is TGCGCCAGCAGCCAACAGGGGAACTATGGCTACACCTTC.

This rearrangement joins TRBV19 to TRBJ1-2; D is uncertain. Per germline, CDR1 LNHDA and CDR2 SQIVND (reference sequence). Trimming stripped 7 bases from V and 4 bases from J, with 10 bases between. The CDR3 covers 12 residues. The CDR3 nucleotides are TGTGCCAGTACCCAGGCCCTCTATGGCTACACCTTC. It encodes CASTQALYGYTF. The complete variable domain, with remaining parts taken from reference TRBV19 and TRBJ1-2, reads DGGITQSPKYLFRKEGQNVTLSCEQNLNHDAMYWYRQDPGQGLRLIYYSQIVNDFQKGDIAEGYSVSREKKESFPLTVTSAQKNPTAFYLCASTQALYGYTFGSGTRLTVV.

The chain employs TRBV5-4 and TRBJ2-3, with TRBD2 matching 11 bases. Germline CDR1 reads SGHNT; CDR2 reads YYREEE (reference sequence). The CDR3 covers 16 residues. V lost 3 bases to trimming and J lost 3 bases; unmatched junction nucleotides: 6. The CDR3 DNA follows: TGTGCCAGCAGCTCGGGACTAGCGGCGCTTACAGATACGCAGTATTTT. It codes for CASSSGLAALTDTQYF.